Below are 28 T cell receptor beta chains sequenced from a single sample in a study of cytotoxic CD8 clonotypes in ibrutinib-treated CLL. The data were produced by immunoSEQ multiplex PCR, yet TCRdb's version contains in-frame clones alone and is incomplete. The profile shows more than 20,000 clones, around 68% of them singletons. The material sequenced was PBMCs, taken before ibrutinib treatment. All receptors derive from a human donor with chronic lymphocytic leukemia.

The chain recombines TRBV5-1 with TRBJ2-2; D not resolved. The CDR3 is 15 residues long. CDR1 is SGHRS, CDR2 YFSETQ, per germline. V dropped 0 bases and J dropped 5 bases, with 11 bases sitting between them. The CDR3 coding sequence is TGCGCCAGCAGCTTGGAAATCAGGATTACCGGGGAGCTGTTTTTT. This encodes CASSLEIRITGELFF.

V usage is TRBV18 and J usage is TRBJ2-7; 15 nucleotides line up with TRBD2. CDR1 KGHSH and CDR2 LQKENI come from the germline V gene. The CDR3 is made up of 15 amino acids. The V and J ends lost 4 bases and 3 bases, in that order; junction bases with no gene match: 1. CDR3: CASSQGLAGGYEQYF. DNA for the CDR3: TGTGCCAGCTCACAGGGACTAGCGGGAGGCTACGAGCAGTACTTC.

The chain has TRBV7-3 and TRBJ2-7; D remains ambiguous. V was clipped by 5 bases and J by 6 bases, with 17 bases between them. CDR1 and CDR2 (germline): SGHTA, FQGTGA. This CDR3 is 14 amino acids long. CDR3 protein: CASSPGPGTPEQYF. CDR3 sequence (DNA): TGTGCCAGCAGCCCTGGACCCGGAACCCCCGAGCAGTACTTC.

V and J are TRBV30 and TRBJ1-1, with 9 bases fitting TRBD1. Germline-derived CDR1 and CDR2 are GTSNPN and SVGIG (reference sequence). This CDR3 has 14 residues. The V segment lost 5 bases and the J segment 4 bases; nucleotides outside the gene matches: 8. The CDR3 loop is CAWRTGGGSTEAFF. Here the CDR3 DNA reads TGTGCCTGGCGTACAGGGGGCGGGAGCACTGAAGCTTTCTTT.

This clone appeared once. The chain couples TRBV28 to TRBJ2-3, with D perhaps matching TRBD2 (5 bases). Trimming left V 10 bases short and J 3 bases short, with 17 bases between. Germline CDR1 and CDR2: MDHEN and SYDVKM. This CDR3 is 14 amino acids long. CDR3 loop: CATHRRGSTDTQYF. In DNA form, the CDR3 reads TGTGCCACCCACCGCCGGGGAAGTACAGATACGCAGTATTTT.

This chain connects TRBV28 to TRBJ1-1; TRBD1 agrees at 7 bases. V gave up 6 bases and J gave up 0 bases; unmatched junction bases: 4. Germline V gives CDR1 MDHEN, CDR2 SYDVKM. The CDR3 totals 14 residues. The CDR3 is CASRPGGMNTEAFF. CDR3 DNA: TGTGCCAGCAGACCAGGGGGTATGAACACTGAAGCTTTCTTT. The whole variable domain, filled in from reference TRBV28 and TRBJ1-1, reads DVKVTQSSRYLVKRTGEKVFLECVQDMDHENMFWYRQDPGLGLRLIYFSYDVKMKEKGDIPEGYSVSREKKERFSLILESASTNQTSMYLCASRPGGMNTEAFFGQGTRLTVV.

This clone has just one count. The V call is TRBV6-5, the J call TRBJ1-4; the match to TRBD1 covers 8 bases. The CDR3 extends over 15 amino acids. Germline V CDR1 and CDR2: MNHEY, SVGAGI. Trimming at V came to 5 bases and at J to 2 bases, leaving 4 bases not matched to a gene. The CDR3 coding sequence is TGTGCCAGCAGTCCCACAGGGGGTACTAATGAAAAACTGTTTTTT. Protein sequence: CASSPTGGTNEKLFF.

This chain joins TRBV5-1 and TRBJ2-1; 9 nucleotides line up with TRBD1. CDR3 length: 15 amino acids. CDR1 is SGHRS and CDR2 is YFSETQ in the germline V gene. V trimming: 4 bases; J trimming: 3 bases; junction bases outside the gene matches: 5. The CDR3: CASSLQGAIYNEQFF. The CDR3 bases are TGCGCCAGCAGCCTACAGGGGGCGATCTACAATGAGCAGTTCTTC.

V usage is TRBV28 and J usage is TRBJ2-7, with D possibly being TRBD1 or TRBD2 (5 bases each). CDR1 and CDR2 from the germline V gene are MDHEN and SYDVKM. Trimming removed 6 bases from V and 2 bases from J, with 11 bases in between. The CDR3 length is 13 residues. DNA of the CDR3: TGTGCCAGCAGCCTCCTGGGGGCCTACGAGCAGTACTTC. Its protein product is CASSLLGAYEQYF.

The chain couples TRBV5-6 to TRBJ2-7; possibly TRBD2 for D (5 bases). The CDR3 extends over 16 amino acids. V was shortened by 4 bases and J by 5 bases, with 22 bases between the two germline ends. Germline V gene data show CDR1 as SGHDT and CDR2 as YYEEEE. The CDR3 here is CASSRRGVVIGNEQYF. The CDR3 nucleotides are TGTGCCAGCAGCCGACGGGGTGTAGTGATCGGAAACGAGCAGTACTTC.

The chain combines TRBV7-9 with TRBJ2-5; D is ambiguous. Germline CDR1 is SEHNR and CDR2 is FQNEAQ (reference sequence). V lost 4 bases to trimming and J lost 2 bases, with 5 bases between them. The CDR3 length is 12 residues. The CDR3 nucleotides read TGTGCCAGCAGCTGGGATCAAGAGACCCAGTACTTC. It encodes CASSWDQETQYF.

J is TRBJ1-5 and V is TRBV6-1; D call uncertain. From germline, CDR1 is MNHNS and CDR2 SASEGT. The CDR3 spans 13 residues. Trimming shortened V by 2 bases and J by 7 bases, and 9 bases separated the two germline ends. As DNA, the CDR3 is TGTGCCAGCAGTGAATACGGTGGACAGCCCCAGCATTTT. It codes for CASSEYGGQPQHF.

V is TRBV5-1 and J is TRBJ2-1; 12 bases align to TRBD2. Germline lookup yields CDR1 SGHRS and CDR2 YFSETQ. V was clipped by 1 base and J by 10 bases; unmatched bases: 6. The CDR3 totals 15 residues. The CDR3 DNA is TGCGCCAGCAGCTTGAGACTAGCGGGAGAATTGGAGCAGTTCTTC. This gives the protein CASSLRLAGELEQFF.

The CDR3 sequence is CASSDDIYEQYF. CDR3 nucleotides: TGTGCCAGCAGCGACGACATCTACGAGCAGTACTTC. The chain carries TRBV7-6 and TRBJ2-7; D remains ambiguous. Germline V CDR1 and CDR2: SGHVS, FNYEAQ. The CDR3 covers 12 residues. V lost 5 bases to trimming and J lost 3 bases, with 8 bases between them.

V gene TRBV19 combines with J gene TRBJ1-2; 9 nucleotides match TRBD1. The CDR3 spans 17 residues. Losses at the gene ends were 6 bases for V and 0 bases for J; bases not matched to a gene: 11. Germline V gene lookup returns CDR1 LNHDA and CDR2 SQIVND (reference sequence). CDR3 in DNA: TGTGCCAGTAGCCGCCACCGGGACAGGGATTCTAACTATGGCTACACCTTC. Encoded protein: CASSRHRDRDSNYGYTF.

The gene calls are TRBV5-6 and TRBJ2-7; D is unresolved. Trimming stripped 4 bases from V and 2 bases from J, with 13 bases between. CDR1 and CDR2 (germline): SGHDT, YYEEEE. The CDR3 is 14 amino acids. CDR3 in DNA: TGTGCCAGCAGCCCTCTCAGGTCTCCCTACGAGCAGTACTTC. It encodes CASSPLRSPYEQYF.

The chain links TRBV6-5 to TRBJ1-3; possibly TRBD1 for D (6 bases). The germline V gene encodes CDR1 MNHEY and CDR2 SVGAGI. V dropped 6 bases and J dropped 1 base, with 10 bases sitting between them. This CDR3 comprises 14 residues. The CDR3 region is CASSEDRSGNTIYF. CDR3 DNA: TGTGCCAGCAGCGAAGACAGGTCTGGAAACACCATATATTTT.

The chain links TRBV6-1 to TRBJ2-7; unclear D gene. CDR1 is MNHNS, CDR2 SASEGT, per germline. CDR3 length: 13 residues. V was clipped by 3 bases and J by 1 base, with 7 bases between them. The CDR3 loop is CASSENASYEQYF. CDR3 nucleotide sequence: TGTGCCAGCAGTGAGAACGCGTCCTACGAGCAGTACTTC.

The chain joins TRBV5-4 to TRBJ2-1, with D possibly matching TRBD2 (6 bases). The CDR3 extends over 16 amino acids. Germline CDR1 reads SGHNT; CDR2 reads YYREEE (reference sequence). V gave up 0 bases and J gave up 10 bases, with 20 bases separating them. The CDR3 DNA sequence: TGTGCCAGCAGCTTGGCAGGGAGGCCTGGAAGATGGGAGCAGTTCTTC. It codes for CASSLAGRPGRWEQFF.

The chain carries TRBV5-1 and TRBJ1-4; D remains unclear. CDR1 SGHRS and CDR2 YFSETQ come from the germline V gene. CDR3 size: 14 residues. V lost 0 bases, J lost 10 bases, and 13 bases lay in between. The CDR3 here is CASSLGLGEGKLFF. DNA of the CDR3: TGCGCCAGCAGCTTGGGACTAGGAGAGGGAAAACTGTTTTTT.

Turning to this clone: Other nucleotide sequences in the sample specify the same CDR3. The CDR3 loop is CASRGQGGSYEQYF. The CDR3 nucleotides read TGTGCCAGCAGGGGACAGGGGGGGTCCTACGAGCAGTACTTC. This chain joins TRBV2 and TRBJ2-7; 11 nucleotides line up with TRBD1. With 6 bases clipped from V and 1 base from J, the junction kept 2 bases outside the gene matches. Germline V gene data show CDR1 as SNHLY and CDR2 as FYNNEI. The CDR3 contains 14 residues.

The genes are TRBV7-9 and TRBJ1-1; unclear D gene. From germline, CDR1 is SEHNR and CDR2 FQNEAQ (reference sequence). The CDR3 sequence is 13 residues long. Trimming pared 1 base from V and 4 bases from J, leaving 7 bases between. CDR3 sequence: CASSLVMTTEAFF. CDR3 nucleotides: TGTGCCAGCAGCTTAGTGATGACCACTGAAGCTTTCTTT.

The chain carries TRBV6-6 and TRBJ2-6; D may be TRBD2 (5 bases). CDR1 and CDR2 from the germline V gene are MNHNY and SVGAGI (reference sequence). Deletions cut 0 bases from V and 2 bases from J, with 8 bases between. CDR3 length equals 16 residues. This CDR3 reads CASSYSGVPGANVLTF. CDR3 sequence (DNA): TGTGCCAGCAGTTACTCCGGGGTTCCTGGGGCCAACGTCCTGACTTTC.

The CDR3 bases are TGTGCCAGCAGCTTTATTGCGGGGAGCACAGATACGCAGTATTTT. This codes for CASSFIAGSTDTQYF. The rearrangement joins TRBV5-6 to TRBJ2-3; D possibly corresponds to TRBD2 (6 bases). This CDR3 is 15 amino acids long. Germline V gene data show CDR1 as SGHDT and CDR2 as YYEEEE. Between the trimmed V and J ends, which lost 2 bases and 0 bases, there was a span of 10 bases.

The rearrangement joins TRBV25-1 to TRBJ2-5; 11 bases agree with TRBD1. The J call may be wrong; the DNA end is better matched by TRBJ2-7. The CDR3 has 14 amino acids. In germline, CDR1 is MGHDK, CDR2 SYGVNS. CDR3 protein: CASSRTGGWNEQYF. The DNA of the CDR3 is TGTGCCAGCAGTAGGACAGGGGGCTGGAACGAGCAGTACTTC.

This clone was counted only a few times. The CDR3 region is CASSHPDRGWYEQYF. The CDR3, as DNA: TGTGCCAGCAGCCATCCCGACAGGGGTTGGTACGAGCAGTACTTC. The genes are TRBV7-9 and TRBJ2-7; TRBD1 matches at 8 bases. Germline CDR1 and CDR2: SEHNR and FQNEAQ (reference sequence). Trimming took 5 bases from V and 4 from J; bases not matched to a gene: 10. There are 15 residues in the CDR3.

The rearrangement links TRBV5-1 to TRBJ2-6, with D possibly being TRBD2 (6 bases). This CDR3 contains 15 residues. CDR1 and CDR2 (germline): SGHRS, YFSETQ. V lost 6 bases to trimming and J lost 0 bases, with 10 bases between them. CDR3 sequence: CASKEGHSGANVLTF. The CDR3 DNA is TGCGCCAGCAAGGAGGGCCACTCTGGGGCCAACGTCCTGACTTTC.

The chain employs TRBV10-1 and TRBJ2-7, with D possibly being TRBD1 (5 bases). Deletions cut 8 bases from V and 0 bases from J, with 14 bases between. Germline V gene lookup returns CDR1 WNHNN and CDR2 SYGVQD (reference sequence). The CDR3 is 14 residues long. CDR3 sequence reads: CASEDRISSYEQYF. DNA for the CDR3: TGCGCCAGCGAAGACAGAATAAGCTCCTACGAGCAGTACTTC.